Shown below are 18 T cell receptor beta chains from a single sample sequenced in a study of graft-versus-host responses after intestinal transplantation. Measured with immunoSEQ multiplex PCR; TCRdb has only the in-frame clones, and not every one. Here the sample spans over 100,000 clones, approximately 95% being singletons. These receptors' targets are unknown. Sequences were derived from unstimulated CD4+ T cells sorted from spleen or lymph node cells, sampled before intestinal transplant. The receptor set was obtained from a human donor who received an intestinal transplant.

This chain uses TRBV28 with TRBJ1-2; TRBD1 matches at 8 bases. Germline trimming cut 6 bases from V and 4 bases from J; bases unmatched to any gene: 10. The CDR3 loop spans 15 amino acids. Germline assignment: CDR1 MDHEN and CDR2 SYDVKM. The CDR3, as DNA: TGTGCCAGCAGCCCCAGGACAGGGTGGGTCTATGGCTACACCTTC. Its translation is CASSPRTGWVYGYTF.

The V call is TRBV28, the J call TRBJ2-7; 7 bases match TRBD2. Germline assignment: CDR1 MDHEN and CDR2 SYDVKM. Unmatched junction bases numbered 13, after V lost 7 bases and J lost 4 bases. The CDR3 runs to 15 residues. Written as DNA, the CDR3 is TGTGCCAGCAATCTGGCGGGAGTTACTATGTACGAGCAGTACTTC. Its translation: CASNLAGVTMYEQYF.

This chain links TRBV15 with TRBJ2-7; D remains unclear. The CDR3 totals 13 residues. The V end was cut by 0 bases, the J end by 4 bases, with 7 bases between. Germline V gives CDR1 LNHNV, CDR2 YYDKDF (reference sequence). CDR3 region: CATSRDMGYEQYF. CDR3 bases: TGTGCCACCAGCAGAGATATGGGATACGAGCAGTACTTC.

CDR3 region: CASSLIPSREQFF. The DNA for the CDR3 is TGTGCCAGCAGCTTAATCCCTAGCAGGGAGCAGTTCTTC. This rearrangement joins TRBV11-2 to TRBJ2-1, with D tentatively TRBD2 (5 bases). V lost 2 bases to trimming and J lost 10 bases, with 12 bases between them. The germline CDR1 and CDR2 sequences are SGHAT and FQNNGV. This CDR3 is 13 amino acids long.

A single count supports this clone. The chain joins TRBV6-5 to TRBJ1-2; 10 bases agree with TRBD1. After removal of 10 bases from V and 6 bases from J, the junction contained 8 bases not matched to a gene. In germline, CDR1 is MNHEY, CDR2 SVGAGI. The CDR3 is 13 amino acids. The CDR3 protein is CATGDRGHHGYTF. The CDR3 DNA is TGTGCCACAGGGGACAGGGGCCACCATGGCTACACCTTC.

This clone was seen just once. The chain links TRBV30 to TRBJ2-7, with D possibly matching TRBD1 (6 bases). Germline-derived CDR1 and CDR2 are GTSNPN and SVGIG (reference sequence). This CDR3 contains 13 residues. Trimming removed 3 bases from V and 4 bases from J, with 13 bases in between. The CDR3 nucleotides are TGTGCCTGGAGCGGGACACTTGGGTACGAGCAGTACTTC. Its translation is CAWSGTLGYEQYF.

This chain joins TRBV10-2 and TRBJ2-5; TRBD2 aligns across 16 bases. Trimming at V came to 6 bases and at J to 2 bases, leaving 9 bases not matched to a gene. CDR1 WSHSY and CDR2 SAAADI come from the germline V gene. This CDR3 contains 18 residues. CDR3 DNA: TGCGCCAGCAGGAAGGGACTAGCGGGAGGGATTCGTCAAGAGACCCAGTACTTC. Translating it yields CASRKGLAGGIRQETQYF.

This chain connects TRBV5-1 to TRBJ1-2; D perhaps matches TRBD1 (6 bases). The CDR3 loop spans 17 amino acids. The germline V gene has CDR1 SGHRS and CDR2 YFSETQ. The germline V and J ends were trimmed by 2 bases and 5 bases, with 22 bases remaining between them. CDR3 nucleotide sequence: TGCGCCAGCAGCTTACGCTACCGGGACACCTTTTCATATGGCTACACCTTC. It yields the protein CASSLRYRDTFSYGYTF. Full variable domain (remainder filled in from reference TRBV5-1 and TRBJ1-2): KAGVTQTPRYLIKTRGQQVTLSCSPISGHRSVSWYQQTPGQGLQFLFEYFSETQRNKGNFPGRFSGRQFSNSRSEMNVSTLELGDSALYLCASSLRYRDTFSYGYTFGSGTRLTVV.

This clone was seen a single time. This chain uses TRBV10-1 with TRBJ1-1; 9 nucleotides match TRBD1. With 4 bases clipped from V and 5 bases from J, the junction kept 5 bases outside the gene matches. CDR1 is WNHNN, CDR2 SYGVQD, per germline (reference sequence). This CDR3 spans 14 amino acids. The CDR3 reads CASSGTGEVTEAFF. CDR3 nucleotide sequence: TGCGCCAGCAGTGGGACAGGGGAAGTTACTGAAGCTTTCTTT.

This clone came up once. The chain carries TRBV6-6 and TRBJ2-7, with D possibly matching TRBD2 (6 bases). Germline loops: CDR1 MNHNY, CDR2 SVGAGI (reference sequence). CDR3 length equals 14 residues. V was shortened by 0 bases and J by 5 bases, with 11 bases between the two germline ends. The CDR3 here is CASSYSTGGDEQYF. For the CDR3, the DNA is TGTGCCAGCAGTTACTCGACGGGCGGGGACGAGCAGTACTTC.

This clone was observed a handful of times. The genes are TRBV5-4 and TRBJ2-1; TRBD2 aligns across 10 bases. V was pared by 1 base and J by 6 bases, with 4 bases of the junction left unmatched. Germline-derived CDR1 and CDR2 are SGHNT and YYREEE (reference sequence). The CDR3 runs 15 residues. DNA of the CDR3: TGTGCCAGCAGCTTGCGGGCTAGCGGGAGCAATGAGCAGTTCTTC. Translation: CASSLRASGSNEQFF.

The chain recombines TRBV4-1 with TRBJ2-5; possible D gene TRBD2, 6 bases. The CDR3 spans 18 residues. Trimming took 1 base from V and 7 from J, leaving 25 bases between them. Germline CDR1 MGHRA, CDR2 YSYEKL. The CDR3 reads CASSQALPPRGSGGTQYF. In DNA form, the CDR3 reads TGCGCCAGCAGCCAAGCCCTCCCCCCGCGGGGCAGCGGTGGGACCCAGTACTTC.

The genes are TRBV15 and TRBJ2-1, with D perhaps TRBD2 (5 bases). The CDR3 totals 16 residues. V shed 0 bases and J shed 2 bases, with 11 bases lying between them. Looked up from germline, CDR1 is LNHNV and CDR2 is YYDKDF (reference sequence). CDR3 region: CATSRDGLPPYNEQFF. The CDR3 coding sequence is TGTGCCACCAGCAGAGATGGACTCCCTCCCTACAATGAGCAGTTCTTC.

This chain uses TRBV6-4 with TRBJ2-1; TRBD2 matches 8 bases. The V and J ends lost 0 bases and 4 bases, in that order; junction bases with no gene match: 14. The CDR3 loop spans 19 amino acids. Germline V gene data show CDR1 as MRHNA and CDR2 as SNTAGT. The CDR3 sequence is CASSDSDSQDSGVYNEQFF. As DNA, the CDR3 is TGTGCCAGCAGTGACTCGGACTCCCAAGATAGCGGGGTTTACAATGAGCAGTTCTTC.

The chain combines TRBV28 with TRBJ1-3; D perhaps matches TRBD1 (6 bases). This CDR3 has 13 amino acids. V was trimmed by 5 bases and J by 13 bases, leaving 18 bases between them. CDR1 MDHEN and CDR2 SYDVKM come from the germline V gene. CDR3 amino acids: CASSQQGWVGIYF. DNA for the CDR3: TGTGCCAGCAGTCAACAGGGCTGGGTTGGGATATATTTT.

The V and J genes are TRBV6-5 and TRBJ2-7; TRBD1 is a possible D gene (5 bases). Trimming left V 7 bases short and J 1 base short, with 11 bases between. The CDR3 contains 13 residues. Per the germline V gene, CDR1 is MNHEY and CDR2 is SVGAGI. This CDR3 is CASKQGESYEQYF. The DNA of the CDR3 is TGTGCCAGCAAGCAGGGCGAGTCCTACGAGCAGTACTTC.

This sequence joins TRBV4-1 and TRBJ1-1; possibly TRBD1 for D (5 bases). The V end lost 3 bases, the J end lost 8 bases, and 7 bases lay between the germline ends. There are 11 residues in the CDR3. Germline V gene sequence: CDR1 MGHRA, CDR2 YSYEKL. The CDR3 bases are TGCGCCAGCAGCCAGGGACTAGAAGCTTTCTTT. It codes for CASSQGLEAFF.

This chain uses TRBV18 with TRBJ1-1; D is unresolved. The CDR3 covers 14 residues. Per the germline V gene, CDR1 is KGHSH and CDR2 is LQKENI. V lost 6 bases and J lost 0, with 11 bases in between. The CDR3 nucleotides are TGTGCCAGCTCCCCCGGACTCCTGAACACTGAAGCTTTCTTT. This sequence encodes CASSPGLLNTEAFF.